The clone carrying this T cell receptor beta chain occurred many times. Its cognate antigen is unknown. The source of the sample is a study of naive and memory T cell subsets. Study results and caveats: Potentially, T cell activation and differentiation skew this RNA-based measurement.

Amplification of ligated cDNA took four PCR rounds with SP2 and nested alpha and beta constant primers. For blood and skin samples, reverse transcription used TCR alpha and beta constant primers. TCRdb itself ran the UMI-ligation and nested PCR reads through MiXCR, one entry per CDR3 protein. The sample comprises more than 20,000 distinct CDR3 sequences, around 5.2% of which are singletons, and around 7% rests with the top ten. With V trimmed by 3 bases and J by 0 bases, 1 base remained unmatched. CDR1 and CDR2 (germline): DFQATT, SNEGSKA (reference sequence). This CDR3 spans 15 amino acids. An oligonucleotide containing a UMI was ligated to the 3' end of TCR cDNA. Unsorted total RNA, about 1 to 1000 ng, was DNase treated before reverse transcription.

This sequence was found in an adult in good health. The chain couples TRBV20-1 to TRBJ1-5; 11 bases map to TRBD1. Sequencing was carried out using blood. The CDR3 is CSARGQGVSNQPQHF. Here the CDR3 DNA reads TGCAGTGCTAGGGGACAGGGGGTTAGCAATCAGCCCCAGCATTTT.